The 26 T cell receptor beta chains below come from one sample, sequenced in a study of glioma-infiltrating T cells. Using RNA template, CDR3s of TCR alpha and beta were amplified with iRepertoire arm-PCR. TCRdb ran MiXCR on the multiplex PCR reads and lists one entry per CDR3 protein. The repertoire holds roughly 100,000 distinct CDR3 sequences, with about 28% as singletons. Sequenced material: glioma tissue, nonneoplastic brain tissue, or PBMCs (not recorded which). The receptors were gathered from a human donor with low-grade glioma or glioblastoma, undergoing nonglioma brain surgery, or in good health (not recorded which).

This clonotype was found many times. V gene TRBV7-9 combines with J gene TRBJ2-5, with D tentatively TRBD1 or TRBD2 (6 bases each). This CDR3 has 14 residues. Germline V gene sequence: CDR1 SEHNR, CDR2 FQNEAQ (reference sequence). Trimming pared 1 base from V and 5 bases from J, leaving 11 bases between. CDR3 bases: TGTGCCAGCAGCTTAGTAGGGGGGATGGAGACCCAGTACTTC. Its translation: CASSLVGGMETQYF.

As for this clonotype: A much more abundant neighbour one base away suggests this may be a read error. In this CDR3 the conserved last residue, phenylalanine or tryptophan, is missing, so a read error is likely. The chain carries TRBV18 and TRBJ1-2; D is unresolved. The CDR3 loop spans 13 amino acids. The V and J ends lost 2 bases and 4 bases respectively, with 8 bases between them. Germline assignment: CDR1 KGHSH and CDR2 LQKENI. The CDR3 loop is CASSPTLSYGYTL. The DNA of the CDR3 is TGTGCCAGCTCACCAACTTTGAGCTATGGCTACACCTTG.

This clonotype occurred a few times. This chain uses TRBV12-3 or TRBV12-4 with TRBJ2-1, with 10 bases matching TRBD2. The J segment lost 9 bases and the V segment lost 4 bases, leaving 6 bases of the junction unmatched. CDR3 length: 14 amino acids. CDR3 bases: TGTGCCAGCAGTTACAGCGGGGGGGCGGGTGAGCAGTTCTTC. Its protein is CASSYSGGAGEQFF.

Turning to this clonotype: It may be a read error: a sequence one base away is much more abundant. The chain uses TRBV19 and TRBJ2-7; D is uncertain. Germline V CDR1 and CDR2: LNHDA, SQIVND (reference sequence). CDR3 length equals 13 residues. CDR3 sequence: CVSSITSSYEQYF. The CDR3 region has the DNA TGTGTCAGTAGTATAACTTCGTCCTACGAGCAGTACTTC.

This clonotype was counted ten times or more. CDR3: CASSHWTGFQETQYF. CDR3 DNA: TGTGCCAGCAGCCACTGGACAGGTTTCCAAGAGACCCAGTACTTC. The J gene is TRBJ2-5, the V gene TRBV14; 7 positions agree with TRBD1. V lost 3 bases to trimming and J lost 1 base; unmatched junction nucleotides: 5. Germline V gene lookup returns CDR1 SGHDN and CDR2 FVKESK. CDR3 size: 15 residues.

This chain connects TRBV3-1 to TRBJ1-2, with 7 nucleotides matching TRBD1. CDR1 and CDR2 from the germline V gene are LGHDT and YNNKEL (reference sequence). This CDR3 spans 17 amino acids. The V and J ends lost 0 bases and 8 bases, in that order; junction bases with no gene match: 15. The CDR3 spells CASSQDGLDRSRSGYTF. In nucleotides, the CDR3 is TGTGCCAGCAGCCAAGATGGGCTGGACAGGTCCAGGTCGGGCTACACCTTC.

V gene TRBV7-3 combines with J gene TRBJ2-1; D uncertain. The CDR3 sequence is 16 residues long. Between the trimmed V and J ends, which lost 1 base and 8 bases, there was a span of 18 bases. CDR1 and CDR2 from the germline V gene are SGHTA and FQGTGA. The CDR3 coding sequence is TGTGCCAGCAGCTTAAGTAGAATCGCTGGCCAGGATGAGCAGTTCTTC. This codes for CASSLSRIAGQDEQFF.

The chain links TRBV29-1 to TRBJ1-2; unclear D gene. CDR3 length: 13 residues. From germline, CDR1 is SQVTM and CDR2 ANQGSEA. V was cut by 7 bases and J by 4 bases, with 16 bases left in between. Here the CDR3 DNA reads TGCAGCGGTTGGGCCGCCCGGGGCTATGGCTACACCTTC. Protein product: CSGWAARGYGYTF.

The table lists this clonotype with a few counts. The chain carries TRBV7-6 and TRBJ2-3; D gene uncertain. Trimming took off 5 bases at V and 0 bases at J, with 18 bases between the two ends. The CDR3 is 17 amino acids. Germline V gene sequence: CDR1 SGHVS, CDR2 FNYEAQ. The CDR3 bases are TGTGCCAGCAGCCCAAATGCCCTTACTGCTAGCACAGATACGCAGTATTTT. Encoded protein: CASSPNALTASTDTQYF.

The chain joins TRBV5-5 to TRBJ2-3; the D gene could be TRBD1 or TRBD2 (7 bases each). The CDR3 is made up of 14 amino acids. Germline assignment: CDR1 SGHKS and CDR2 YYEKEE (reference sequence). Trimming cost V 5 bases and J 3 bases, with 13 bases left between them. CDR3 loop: CASRLQGGTDTQYF. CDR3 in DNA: TGTGCCAGCAGATTGCAGGGGGGGACAGATACGCAGTATTTT.

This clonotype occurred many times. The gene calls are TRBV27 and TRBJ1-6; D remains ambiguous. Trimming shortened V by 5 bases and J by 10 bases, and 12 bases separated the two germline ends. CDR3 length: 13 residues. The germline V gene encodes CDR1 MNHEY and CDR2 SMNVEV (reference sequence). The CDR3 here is CASSPSSRSPLHF. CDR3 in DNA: TGTGCCAGCAGTCCCAGCTCACGATCACCCCTCCACTTT.

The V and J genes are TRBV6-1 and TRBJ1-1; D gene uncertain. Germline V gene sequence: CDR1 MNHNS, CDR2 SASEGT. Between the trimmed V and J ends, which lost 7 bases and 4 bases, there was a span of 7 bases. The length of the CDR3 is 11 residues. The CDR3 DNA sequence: TGTGCCAGCACCGTCGGCACTGAAGCTTTCTTT. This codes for CASTVGTEAFF.

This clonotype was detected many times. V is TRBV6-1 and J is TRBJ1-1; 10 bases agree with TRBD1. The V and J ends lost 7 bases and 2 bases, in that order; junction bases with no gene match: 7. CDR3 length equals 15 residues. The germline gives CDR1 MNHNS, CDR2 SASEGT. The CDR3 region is CASTHRTGGNTEAFF. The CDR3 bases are TGTGCCAGCACCCACCGGACAGGGGGTAACACTGAAGCTTTCTTT.

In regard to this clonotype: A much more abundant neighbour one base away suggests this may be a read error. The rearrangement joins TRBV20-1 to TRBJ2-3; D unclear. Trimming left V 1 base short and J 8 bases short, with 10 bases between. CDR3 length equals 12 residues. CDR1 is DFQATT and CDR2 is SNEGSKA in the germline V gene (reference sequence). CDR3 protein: CSARAPPGTQYF. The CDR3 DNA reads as TGCAGTGCTAGAGCACCTCCAGGTACGCAGTATTTT.

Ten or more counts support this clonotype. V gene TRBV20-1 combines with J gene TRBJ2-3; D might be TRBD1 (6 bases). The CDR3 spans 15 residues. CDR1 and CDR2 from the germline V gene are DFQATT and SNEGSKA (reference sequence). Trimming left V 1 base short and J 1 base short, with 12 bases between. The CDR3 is CSARGQGKGTDTQYF. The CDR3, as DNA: TGCAGTGCTAGAGGGCAGGGGAAGGGCACAGATACGCAGTATTTT.

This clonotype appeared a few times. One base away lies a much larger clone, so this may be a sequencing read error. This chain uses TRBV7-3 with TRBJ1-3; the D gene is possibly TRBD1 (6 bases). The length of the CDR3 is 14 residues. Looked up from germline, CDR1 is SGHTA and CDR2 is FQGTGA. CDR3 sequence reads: CASSLRGSGNAIYF. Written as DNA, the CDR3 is TGTGCCAGCAGTCTCAGGGGCTCTGGAAACGCCATATATTTT.

CDR3 nucleotides: TGCAGCTTTTCGACTGAGAACACAGATACGCAGTATTTT. It codes for CSFSTENTDTQYF. The rearrangement links TRBV29-1 to TRBJ2-3; no clear D gene. V lost 8 bases to trimming and J lost 2 bases, with 14 bases between them. Germline V gene sequence: CDR1 SQVTM, CDR2 ANQGSEA. The CDR3 is made up of 13 amino acids.

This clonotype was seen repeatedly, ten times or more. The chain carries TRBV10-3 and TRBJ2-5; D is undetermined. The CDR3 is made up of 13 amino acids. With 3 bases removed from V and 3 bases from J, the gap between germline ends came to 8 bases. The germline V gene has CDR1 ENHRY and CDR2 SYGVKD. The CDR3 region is CAISDREEETQYF. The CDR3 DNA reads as TGTGCCATCAGTGATCGAGAGGAAGAGACCCAGTACTTC.

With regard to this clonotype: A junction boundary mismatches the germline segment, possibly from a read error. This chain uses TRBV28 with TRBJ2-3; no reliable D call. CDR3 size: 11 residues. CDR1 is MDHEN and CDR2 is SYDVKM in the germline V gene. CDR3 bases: TGTGTCAGCAGCGCGACAGATACGCAGTATTTT. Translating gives CVSSATDTQYF.

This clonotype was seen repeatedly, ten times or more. CDR3 loop: CASSQDIGQPQHF. In DNA form, the CDR3 reads TGCGCCAGCAGCCAAGATATCGGTCAGCCCCAGCATTTT. V usage is TRBV4-3 and J usage is TRBJ1-5; D gene uncertain. Trimming stripped 0 bases from V and 6 bases from J, with 6 bases between. CDR1 is LGHNA and CDR2 is YSLEER in the germline V gene. This CDR3 contains 13 residues.

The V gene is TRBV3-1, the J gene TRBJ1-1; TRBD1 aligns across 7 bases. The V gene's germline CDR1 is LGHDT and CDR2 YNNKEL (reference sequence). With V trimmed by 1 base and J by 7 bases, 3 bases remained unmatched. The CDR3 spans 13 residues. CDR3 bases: TGTGCCAGCAGCCAAGGGACAGGAGGTGAAGCTTTCTTT. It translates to CASSQGTGGEAFF.

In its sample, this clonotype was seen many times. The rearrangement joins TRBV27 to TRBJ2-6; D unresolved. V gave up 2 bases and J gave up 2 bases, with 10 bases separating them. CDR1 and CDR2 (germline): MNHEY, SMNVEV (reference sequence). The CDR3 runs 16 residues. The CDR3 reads CASSLLTIAGANVLTF. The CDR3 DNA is TGTGCCAGCAGTTTACTCACCATAGCTGGGGCCAACGTCCTGACTTTC. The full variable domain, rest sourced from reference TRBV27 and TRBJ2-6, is EAQVTQNPRYLITVTGKKLTVTCSQNMNHEYMSWYRQDPGLGLRQIYYSMNVEVTDKGDVPEGYKVSRKEKRNFPLILESPSPNQTSLYFCASSLLTIAGANVLTFGAGSRLTVL.

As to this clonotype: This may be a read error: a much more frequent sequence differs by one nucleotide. This chain's CDR3 is CATSSGGWEETQYF. The CDR3 nucleotides read TGTGCCACCAGCAGCGGGGGGTGGGAAGAGACCCAGTACTTC. The genes are TRBV15 and TRBJ2-5, with 7 positions matching TRBD2. Trimming took 3 bases from V and 3 from J; bases not matched to a gene: 4. Germline V gene lookup returns CDR1 LNHNV and CDR2 YYDKDF (reference sequence). The CDR3 is 14 residues long.

The CDR3 nucleotides are TGTGCCAGCAGTGACGGGACCCCTGGGTTGGAGACCCAGTACTTC. This encodes CASSDGTPGLETQYF. This chain links TRBV6-1 with TRBJ2-5; D is tentatively TRBD1 or TRBD2 (5 bases each). The germline V gene has CDR1 MNHNS and CDR2 SASEGT. V lost 3 bases, J lost 5 bases, and 16 bases lay in between. The CDR3 spans 15 residues.

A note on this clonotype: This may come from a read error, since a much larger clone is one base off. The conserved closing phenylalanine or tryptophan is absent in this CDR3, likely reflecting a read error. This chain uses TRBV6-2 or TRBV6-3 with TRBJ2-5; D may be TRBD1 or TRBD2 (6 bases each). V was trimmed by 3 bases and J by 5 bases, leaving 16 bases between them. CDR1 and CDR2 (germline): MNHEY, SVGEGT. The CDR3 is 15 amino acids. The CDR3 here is CASSYDKGGMETQYL. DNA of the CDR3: TGTGCCAGCAGTTATGACAAGGGGGGAATGGAGACCCAGTACCTC.

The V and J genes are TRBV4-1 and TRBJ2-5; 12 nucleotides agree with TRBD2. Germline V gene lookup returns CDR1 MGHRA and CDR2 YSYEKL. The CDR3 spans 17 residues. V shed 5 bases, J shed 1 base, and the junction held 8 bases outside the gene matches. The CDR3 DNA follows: TGCGCCAGCAGCGCCAGCCCTAGCGGGGGGGCCCAAGAGACCCAGTACTTC. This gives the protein CASSASPSGGAQETQYF.